This T cell receptor beta chain derives from a study of shared clonotypes between healthy human individuals. Study-wide context: Three CD4 naive, three CD4 memory, two CD8 naive and one CD8 memory plate were used per donor. General observations from the study: Richness estimates generally favored naive over memory subsets.

On this clone: The antigen is undetermined.

Every subset's genomic DNA went evenly onto several immunoSEQ plates. Repertoires were generated with immunoSEQ multiplex PCR, while TCRdb's copy carries only in-frame clones and drops some. Of about 2.4 million clones listed, approximately 93% were seen once; the top ten hold more than 0.35%. Per germline, CDR1 SGHTA and CDR2 FQGTGA. The CDR3 loop spans 13 amino acids. The V end lost 8 bases, the J end lost 3 bases, and 12 bases lay between the germline ends. The clonotype originates from a man between 18 and 35 years old in good health. Some clones in this sample may be carry-over from other donors' samples. The chain combines TRBV7-3 with TRBJ2-3; possible D gene TRBD2, 6 bases. The sample taken for sequencing was naive CD4+ T cells from PBMCs. The sample's subset: CD45RA+ positively selected. CDR3 protein: CASGRGATDTQYF. Written as DNA, the CDR3 is TGTGCCAGCGGACGCGGGGCAACAGATACGCAGTATTTT.